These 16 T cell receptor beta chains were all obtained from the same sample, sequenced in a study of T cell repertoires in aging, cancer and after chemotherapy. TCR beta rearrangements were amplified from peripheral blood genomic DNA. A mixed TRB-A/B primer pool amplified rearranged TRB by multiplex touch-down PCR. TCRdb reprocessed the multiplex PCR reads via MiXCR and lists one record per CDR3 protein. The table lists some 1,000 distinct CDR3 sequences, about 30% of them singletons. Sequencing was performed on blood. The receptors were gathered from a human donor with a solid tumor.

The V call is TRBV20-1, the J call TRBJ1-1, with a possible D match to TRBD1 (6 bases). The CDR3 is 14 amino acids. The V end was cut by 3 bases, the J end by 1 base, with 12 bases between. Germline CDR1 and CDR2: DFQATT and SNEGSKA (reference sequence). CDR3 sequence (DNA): TGCAGTGCTAGGGGGGGACACGGGAACACTGAAGCTTTCTTT. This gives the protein CSARGGHGNTEAFF.

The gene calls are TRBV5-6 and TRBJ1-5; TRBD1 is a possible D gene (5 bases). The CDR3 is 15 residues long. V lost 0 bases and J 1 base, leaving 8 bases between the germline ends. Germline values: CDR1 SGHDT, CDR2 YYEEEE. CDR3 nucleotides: TGTGCCAGCAGCTTGGGACAGACCAGCAATCAGCCCCAGCATTTT. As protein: CASSLGQTSNQPQHF.

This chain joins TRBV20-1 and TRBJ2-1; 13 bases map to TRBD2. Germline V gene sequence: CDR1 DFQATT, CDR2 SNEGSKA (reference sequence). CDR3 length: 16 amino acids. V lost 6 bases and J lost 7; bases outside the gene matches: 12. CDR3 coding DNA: TGCAGTGCCGACACTAGCGGGGGGGCCAGCCAAAATGAGCAGTTCTTC. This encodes CSADTSGGASQNEQFF.

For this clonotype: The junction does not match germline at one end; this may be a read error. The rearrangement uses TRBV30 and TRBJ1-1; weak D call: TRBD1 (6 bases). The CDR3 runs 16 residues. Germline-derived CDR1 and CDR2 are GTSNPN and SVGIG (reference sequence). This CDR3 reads CAWNTLIRQVNTKAFF. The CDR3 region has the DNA TGTGCCTGGAACACCTTAATCAGACAGGTCAACACTAAAGCTTTCTTT.

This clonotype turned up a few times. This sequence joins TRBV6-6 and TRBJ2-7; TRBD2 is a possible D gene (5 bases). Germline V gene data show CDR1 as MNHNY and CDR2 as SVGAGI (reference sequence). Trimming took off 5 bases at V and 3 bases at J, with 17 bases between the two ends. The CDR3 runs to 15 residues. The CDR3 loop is CASSPGLRRFYEQYF. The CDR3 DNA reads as TGTGCCAGCAGTCCAGGACTTCGGCGATTCTACGAGCAGTACTTC.

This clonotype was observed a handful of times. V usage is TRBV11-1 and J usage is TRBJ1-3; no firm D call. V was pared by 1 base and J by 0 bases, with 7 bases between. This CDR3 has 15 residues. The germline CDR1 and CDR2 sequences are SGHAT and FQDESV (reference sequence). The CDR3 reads CASSLDTNSGNTIYF. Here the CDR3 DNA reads TGTGCCAGCAGCTTAGACACGAACTCTGGAAACACCATATATTTT. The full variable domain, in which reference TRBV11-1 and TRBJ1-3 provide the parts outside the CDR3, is EAEVAQSPRYKITEKSQAVAFWCDPISGHATLYWYRQILGQGPELLVQFQDESVVDDSQLPKDRFSAERLKGVDSTLKIQPAELGDSAMYLCASSLDTNSGNTIYFGEGSWLTVV.

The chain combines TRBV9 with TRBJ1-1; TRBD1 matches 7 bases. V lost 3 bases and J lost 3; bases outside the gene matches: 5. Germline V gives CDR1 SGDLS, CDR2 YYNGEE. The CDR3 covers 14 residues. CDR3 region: CASSAVGTDTEAFF. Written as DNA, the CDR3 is TGTGCCAGCAGCGCAGTCGGGACAGACACTGAAGCTTTCTTT.

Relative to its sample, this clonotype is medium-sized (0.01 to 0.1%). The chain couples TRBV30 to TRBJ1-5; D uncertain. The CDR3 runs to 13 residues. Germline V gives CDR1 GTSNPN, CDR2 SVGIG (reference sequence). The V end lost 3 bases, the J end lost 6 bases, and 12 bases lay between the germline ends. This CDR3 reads CAWSAVGGQPQHF. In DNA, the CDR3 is TGTGCCTGGAGCGCCGTAGGTGGTCAGCCCCAGCATTTT.

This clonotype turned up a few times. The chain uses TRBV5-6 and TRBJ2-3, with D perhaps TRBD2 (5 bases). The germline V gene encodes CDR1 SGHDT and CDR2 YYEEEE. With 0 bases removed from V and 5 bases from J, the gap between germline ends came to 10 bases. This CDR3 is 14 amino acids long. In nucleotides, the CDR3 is TGTGCCAGCAGCTTGGGTCGGGGTGAAGATACGCAGTATTTT. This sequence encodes CASSLGRGEDTQYF.

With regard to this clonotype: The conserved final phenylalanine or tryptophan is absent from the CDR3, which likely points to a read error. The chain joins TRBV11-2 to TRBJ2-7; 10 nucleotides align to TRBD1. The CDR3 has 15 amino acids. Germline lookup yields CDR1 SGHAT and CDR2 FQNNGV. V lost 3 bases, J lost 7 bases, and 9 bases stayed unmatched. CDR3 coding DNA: TGTGCCAGCAGCTTTGGGACAGGGGCCCTGAGGGAGCAGTACTTA. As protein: CASSFGTGALREQYL.

CDR3 loop: CASGGEGPWRVTRADTQYF. The CDR3 DNA reads TGTGCTAGTGGTGGAGAGGGGCCATGGAGAGTAACCCGCGCAGATACGCAGTATTTT. The gene calls are TRBV12-5 and TRBJ2-3, with D possibly called TRBD1 or TRBD2 (5 bases each). V was pared by 5 bases and J by 4 bases, with 28 bases between. The germline V gene encodes CDR1 LGHNT and CDR2 FRNRAP. This CDR3 is 19 amino acids long.

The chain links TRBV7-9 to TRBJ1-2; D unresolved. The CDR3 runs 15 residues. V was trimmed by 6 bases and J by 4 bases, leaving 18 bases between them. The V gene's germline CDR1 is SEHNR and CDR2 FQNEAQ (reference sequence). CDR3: CASRPSLERSYGYTF. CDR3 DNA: TGTGCCAGCAGACCCAGTCTTGAGAGGTCCTATGGCTACACCTTC.

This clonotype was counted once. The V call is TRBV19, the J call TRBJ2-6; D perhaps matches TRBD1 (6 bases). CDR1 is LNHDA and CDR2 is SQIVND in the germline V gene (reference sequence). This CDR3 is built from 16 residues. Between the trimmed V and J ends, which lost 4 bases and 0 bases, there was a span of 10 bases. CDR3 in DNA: TGTGCCAGTAGTACAGACAGGAGCTCTGGGGCCAACGTCCTGACTTTC. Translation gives CASSTDRSSGANVLTF.

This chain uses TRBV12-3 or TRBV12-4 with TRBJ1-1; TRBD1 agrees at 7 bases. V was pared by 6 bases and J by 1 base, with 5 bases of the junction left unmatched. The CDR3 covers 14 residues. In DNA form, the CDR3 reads TGTGCCAGCAGACCGAGGACAGGGAACACTGAAGCTTTCTTT. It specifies CASRPRTGNTEAFF.

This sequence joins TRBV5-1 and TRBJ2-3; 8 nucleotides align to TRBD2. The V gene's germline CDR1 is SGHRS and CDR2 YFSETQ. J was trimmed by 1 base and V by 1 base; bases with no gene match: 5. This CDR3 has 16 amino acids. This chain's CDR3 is CASSLLSGIGTDTQYF. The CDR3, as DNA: TGCGCCAGCAGCTTGCTTAGCGGGATTGGCACAGATACGCAGTATTTT.

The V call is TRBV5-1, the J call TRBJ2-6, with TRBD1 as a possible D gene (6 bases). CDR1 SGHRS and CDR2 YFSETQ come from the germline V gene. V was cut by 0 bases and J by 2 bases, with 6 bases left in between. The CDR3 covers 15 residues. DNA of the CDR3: TGCGCCAGCAGCTTGGACAGGGCTGGGGCCAACGTCCTGACTTTC. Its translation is CASSLDRAGANVLTF.